Listed below are T cell receptor beta chains from one sample, sequenced in a study of blood T cell repertoires in COVID-19. Only in-frame clones appear in the TCRdb table, and some are missing; sequencing was by immunoSEQ multiplex PCR. The sample lists tens of thousands of clones, about 80% occurring once. Sequences were obtained from peripheral blood. All receptors come from a human donor in a cohort sampled during active COVID-19. CDR3s include the opening cysteine and the closing phenylalanine or tryptophan. D genes are given only for firm matches. The listing skips clone size in some rows; elsewhere it reads once, few, many or a size class.

j_call clone_size v_call d_call cdr3_aa cdr3_nt
TRBJ2-3 NA TRBV7-8 NA CASSLGGGSSTDTQYF TGTGCCAGCAGCTTAGGTGGCGGCTCTAGCACAGATACGCAGTATTTT
TRBJ2-7 NA TRBV4-3 NA CASSQVGQGSYEQYF TGCGCCAGCAGCCAAGTTGGTCAGGGCTCCTACGAGCAGTACTTC
TRBJ1-6 NA TRBV19 TRBD1 CASRRQGSYNSPLHF TGTGCCAGCAGACGACAGGGCTCCTATAATTCACCCCTCCACTTT
TRBJ2-2 NA TRBV3-1/TRBV3-2 TRBD2 CASSQKAGRSYGELFF TGTGCCAGCAGCCAAAAAGCGGGGAGGAGTTACGGGGAGCTGTTTTTT
TRBJ1-5 NA TRBV4-2 TRBD1 CASSQDWDRGPSAQHF TGTGCCAGCAGCCAAGATTGGGACAGGGGGCCTTCGGCCCAGCATTTT
TRBJ1-1 NA TRBV18 NA CASSPRENTEAFF TGTGCCAGCTCACCCCGGGAGAACACTGAAGCTTTCTTT
TRBJ1-2 NA TRBV5-6 NA CASRSGDYGYTF TGTGCCAGCAGATCAGGGGACTATGGCTACACCTTC
TRBJ1-2 NA TRBV7-8 TRBD1 CASSLPSDRESGYTF TGTGCCAGCAGCTTACCCTCGGACAGGGAATCTGGCTACACCTTC
TRBJ2-1 NA TRBV7-3 NA CASSPGPMDFHEQFF TGTGCCAGCAGCCCAGGGCCCATGGATTTTCATGAGCAGTTCTTC
TRBJ2-7 NA TRBV4-1 TRBD2 CASSQNSGGAFHEQYF TGCGCCAGCAGCCAGAATAGCGGGGGGGCCTTCCACGAGCAGTACTTC
TRBJ2-4 NA TRBV5-8 NA CASSLIAAFGNIQYF TGTGCCAGCAGCTTGATTGCCGCGTTCGGGAACATTCAGTACTTC
TRBJ2-6 NA TRBV19 TRBD2 CASSIMRGTRSGANVLTF TGTGCCAGTAGTATAATGCGGGGGACCCGCTCTGGGGCCAACGTCCTGACTTTC
TRBJ2-7 NA TRBV7-2 TRBD1 CASSYRDRAYEQYF TGTGCCAGCAGCTACCGGGACAGGGCCTACGAGCAGTACTTC
TRBJ2-1 NA TRBV29-1 NA CSVNAESYNEQFF TGCAGCGTTAATGCGGAATCCTACAATGAGCAGTTCTTC
TRBJ1-2 NA TRBV6-5 NA CASGGGRGYTF TGTGCCAGCGGGGGGGGACGGGGCTACACCTTC
TRBJ2-7 NA TRBV18 NA CASSPPSSSYEQYF TGTGCCAGCTCACCACCGTCGTCTAGCTACGAGCAGTACTTC
TRBJ2-7 NA TRBV14 TRBD2 CASSQDKVWKKREDFYEQYF TGTGCCAGCAGCCAAGATAAGGTTTGGAAAAAGCGGGAAGATTTCTACGAGCAGTACTTC
TRBJ1-4 NA TRBV7-8 NA CASSLERIPSGGKLFF TGTGCCAGCAGCTTAGAAAGGATACCAAGCGGTGGAAAACTGTTTTTT
TRBJ2-1 NA TRBV5-1 NA CASSLGGQGVPNEQFF TGCGCCAGCAGCTTGGGTGGGCAGGGTGTTCCTAATGAGCAGTTCTTC
TRBJ1-3 NA TRBV9 NA CASSVAVGQGNTIYF TGTGCCAGCAGCGTAGCCGTGGGGCAAGGAAACACCATATATTTT
TRBJ1-2 NA TRBV6-2/TRBV6-3 NA CASSYPDYGYTF TGTGCCAGCAGTTACCCCGACTATGGCTACACCTTC
TRBJ1-4 NA TRBV27 NA CASSFSRTDPNEKLFF TGTGCCAGCAGTTTTTCTAGGACAGATCCAAATGAAAAACTGTTTTTT
TRBJ2-7 NA TRBV6-5 TRBD1 CASSSQGIPYEQYF TGTGCCAGCAGCTCACAGGGGATACCCTACGAGCAGTACTTC
TRBJ2-5 NA TRBV14 NA CASSQDDGGGVTQYF TGTGCCAGCAGCCAAGACGATGGGGGGGGCGTGACCCAGTACTTC
TRBJ1-4 NA TRBV19 NA CASSIVIGMGAIEKLFF TGTGCCAGTAGTATAGTCATCGGGATGGGGGCAATTGAAAAACTGTTTTTT
TRBJ2-5 NA TRBV27 TRBD1 CASSFRTGLGTQYF TGTGCCAGCAGTTTTCGGACAGGGTTGGGGACCCAGTACTTC
TRBJ1-6 NA TRBV5-5 NA CASSLGQNSPLHF TGTGCCAGCAGCTTGGGACAGAATTCACCCCTCCACTTT
TRBJ2-1 NA TRBV9 NA CASSASEEQFF TGTGCCAGCAGCGCGAGCGAGGAGCAGTTCTTC
TRBJ2-3 NA TRBV7-8 NA CASSINGDTQYF TGTGCCAGCAGCATAAACGGAGATACGCAGTATTTT
TRBJ1-1 NA TRBV11-2 NA CASSFSGNTEAFF TGTGCCAGCAGCTTCTCCGGGAACACTGAAGCTTTCTTT
TRBJ2-4 NA TRBV19 TRBD1 CASSMDRGPKNIQYF TGTGCCAGTAGTATGGACAGGGGGCCTAAAAACATTCAGTACTTC
TRBJ1-2 NA TRBV7-9 TRBD1 CASSFTGANYGYTF TGTGCCAGCAGCTTTACAGGGGCTAACTATGGCTACACCTTC
TRBJ1-2 NA TRBV7-2 NA CASSLVSRISNYGYTF TGTGCCAGCAGCTTAGTAAGCAGGATCTCTAACTATGGCTACACCTTC
TRBJ2-3 NA TRBV5-4 TRBD2 CASSPSASTSGSTDTQYF TGTGCCAGCAGCCCTTCGGCGAGCACTAGCGGATCCACAGATACGCAGTATTTT
TRBJ2-2 NA TRBV9 NA CASSVEPGINTGELFF TGTGCCAGCAGCGTAGAGCCAGGGATCAACACCGGGGAGCTGTTTTTT
TRBJ2-7 once TRBV5-1 TRBD1 CASSWTGENSYEQYF TGCGCCAGCAGCTGGACAGGGGAGAACTCCTACGAGCAGTACTTC
TRBJ1-5 NA TRBV19 TRBD1 CASRDQQGIDQPQHF TGTGCCAGTAGGGACCAACAGGGGATAGATCAGCCCCAGCATTTT
TRBJ2-1 NA TRBV7-2 TRBD2 CASSLGLAVTEQFF TGTGCCAGCAGCTTAGGGCTAGCGGTTACGGAGCAGTTCTTC
TRBJ1-5 NA TRBV27 NA CASSLGGGQPQHF TGTGCCAGCAGTTTAGGGGGGGGGCAGCCCCAGCATTTT
TRBJ1-5 NA TRBV7-8 TRBD1 CASSLGAGGNGQPQHF TGTGCCAGCAGCTTAGGGGCAGGGGGCAATGGGCAGCCCCAGCATTTT
TRBJ2-4 NA TRBV5-1 TRBD1 CASSLLGDRGNIQYF TGCGCCAGCAGCTTGTTGGGGGACAGGGGTAACATTCAGTACTTC
TRBJ2-7 NA TRBV5-4 TRBD2 CASSWSPGTSGNYEQYF TGTGCCAGCAGCTGGAGTCCAGGGACTAGCGGGAACTACGAGCAGTACTTC